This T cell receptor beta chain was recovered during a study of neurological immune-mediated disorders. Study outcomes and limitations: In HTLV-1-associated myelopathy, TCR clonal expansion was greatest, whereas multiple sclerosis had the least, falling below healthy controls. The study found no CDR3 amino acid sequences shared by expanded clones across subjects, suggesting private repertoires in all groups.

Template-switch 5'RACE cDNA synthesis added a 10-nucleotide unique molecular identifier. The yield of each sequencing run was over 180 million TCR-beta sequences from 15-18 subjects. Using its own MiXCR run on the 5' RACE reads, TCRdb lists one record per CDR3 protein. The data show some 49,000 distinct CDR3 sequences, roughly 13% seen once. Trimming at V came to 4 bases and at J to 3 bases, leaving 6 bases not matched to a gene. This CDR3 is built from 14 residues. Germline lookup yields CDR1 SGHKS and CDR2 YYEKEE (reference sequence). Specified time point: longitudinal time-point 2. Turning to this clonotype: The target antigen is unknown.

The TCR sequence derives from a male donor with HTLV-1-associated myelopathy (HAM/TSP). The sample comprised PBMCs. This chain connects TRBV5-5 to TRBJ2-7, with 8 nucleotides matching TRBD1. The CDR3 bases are TGTGCCAGCAGCACCGGGACAGGAGGCTACGAGCAGTACTTC. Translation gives CASSTGTGGYEQYF. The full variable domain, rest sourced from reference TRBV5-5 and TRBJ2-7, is DAGVTQSPTHLIKTRGQQVTLRCSPISGHKSVSWYQQVLGQGPQFIFQYYEKEERGRGNFPDRFSARQFPNYSSELNVNALLLGDSALYLCASSTGTGGYEQYFGPGTRLTVT.